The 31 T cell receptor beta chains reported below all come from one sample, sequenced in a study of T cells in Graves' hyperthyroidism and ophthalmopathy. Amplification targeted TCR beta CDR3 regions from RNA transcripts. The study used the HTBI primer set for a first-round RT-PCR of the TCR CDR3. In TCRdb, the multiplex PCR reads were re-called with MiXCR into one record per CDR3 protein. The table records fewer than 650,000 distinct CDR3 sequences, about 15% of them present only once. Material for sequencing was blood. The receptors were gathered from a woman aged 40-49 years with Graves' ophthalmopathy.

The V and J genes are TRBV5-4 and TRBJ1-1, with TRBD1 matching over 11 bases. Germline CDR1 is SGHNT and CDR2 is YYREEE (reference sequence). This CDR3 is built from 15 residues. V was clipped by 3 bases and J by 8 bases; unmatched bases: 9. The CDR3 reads CASSSRDRGIEEAFF. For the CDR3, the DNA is TGTGCCAGCAGCTCCCGGGACAGGGGGATCGAAGAAGCTTTCTTT. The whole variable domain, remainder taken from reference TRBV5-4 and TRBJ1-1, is ETGVTQSPTHLIKTRGQQVTLRCSSQSGHNTVSWYQQALGQGPQFIFQYYREEENGRGNFPPRFSGLQFPNYSSELNVNALELDDSALYLCASSSRDRGIEEAFFGQGTRLTVV.

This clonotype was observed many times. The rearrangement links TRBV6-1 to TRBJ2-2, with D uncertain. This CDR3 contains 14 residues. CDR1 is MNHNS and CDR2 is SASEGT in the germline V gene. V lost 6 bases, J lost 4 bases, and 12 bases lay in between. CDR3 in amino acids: CASRPLDSTGELFF. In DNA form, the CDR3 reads TGTGCCAGCAGACCCCTCGATTCCACCGGGGAGCTGTTTTTT.

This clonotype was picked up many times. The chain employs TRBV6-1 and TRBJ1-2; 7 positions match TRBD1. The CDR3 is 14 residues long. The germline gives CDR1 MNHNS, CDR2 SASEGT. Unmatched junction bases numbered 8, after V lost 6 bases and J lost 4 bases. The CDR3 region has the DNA TGTGCCAGCAGACCAAGGGGGCTTTCCTATGGCTACACCTTC. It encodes CASRPRGLSYGYTF.

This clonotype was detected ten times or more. The CDR3 coding sequence is TGTGCCAGCAGGCCCGGACAGGGTGGGACTAGCGGGAGACTCTACGAGCAGTACTTC. Amino acid sequence: CASRPGQGGTSGRLYEQYF. The chain links TRBV6-2 or TRBV6-3 to TRBJ2-7; 14 bases align to TRBD2. Unmatched junction bases numbered 16, after V lost 6 bases and J lost 3 bases. This CDR3 is built from 19 residues. Germline V gives CDR1 MNHEY, CDR2 SVGEGT.

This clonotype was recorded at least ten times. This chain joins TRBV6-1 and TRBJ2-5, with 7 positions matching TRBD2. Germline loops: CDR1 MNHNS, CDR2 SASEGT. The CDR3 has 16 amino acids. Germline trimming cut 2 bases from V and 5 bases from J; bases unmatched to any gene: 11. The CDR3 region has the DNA TGTGCCAGCAGTGAAATGGGTGACGGGAGGTTGGAGACCCAGTACTTC. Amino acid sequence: CASSEMGDGRLETQYF.

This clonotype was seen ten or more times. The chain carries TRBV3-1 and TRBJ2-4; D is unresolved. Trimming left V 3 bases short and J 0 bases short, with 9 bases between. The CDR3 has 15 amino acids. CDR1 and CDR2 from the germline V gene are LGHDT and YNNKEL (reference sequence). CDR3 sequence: CASSHGDLAKNIQYF. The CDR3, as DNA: TGTGCCAGCAGCCACGGCGACCTAGCCAAAAACATTCAGTACTTC.

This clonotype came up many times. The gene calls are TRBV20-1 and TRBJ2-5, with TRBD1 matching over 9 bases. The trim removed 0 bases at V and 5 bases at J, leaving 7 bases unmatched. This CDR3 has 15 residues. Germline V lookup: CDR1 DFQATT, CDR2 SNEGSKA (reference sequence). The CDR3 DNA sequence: TGCAGTGCTAGAGATCTCGGACAGGGGAGGGAGACCCAGTACTTC. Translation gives CSARDLGQGRETQYF.

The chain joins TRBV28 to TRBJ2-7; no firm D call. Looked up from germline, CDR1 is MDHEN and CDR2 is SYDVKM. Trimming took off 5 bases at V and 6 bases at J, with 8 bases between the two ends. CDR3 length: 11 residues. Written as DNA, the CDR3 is TGTGCCAGCAGTGACAACCTCGAGCAGTACTTC. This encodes CASSDNLEQYF.

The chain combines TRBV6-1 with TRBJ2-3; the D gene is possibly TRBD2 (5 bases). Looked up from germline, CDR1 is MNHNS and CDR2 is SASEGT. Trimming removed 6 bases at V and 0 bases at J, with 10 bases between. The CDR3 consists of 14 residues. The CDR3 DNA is TGTGCCAGCAGCGACTACTCTAGCACAGATACGCAGTATTTT. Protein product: CASSDYSSTDTQYF.

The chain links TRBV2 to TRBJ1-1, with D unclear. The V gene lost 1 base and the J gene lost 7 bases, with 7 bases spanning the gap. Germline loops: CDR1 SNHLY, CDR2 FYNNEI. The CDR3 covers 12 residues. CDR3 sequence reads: CASSEVRIEAFF. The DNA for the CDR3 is TGTGCCAGCAGTGAAGTCCGGATTGAAGCTTTCTTT.

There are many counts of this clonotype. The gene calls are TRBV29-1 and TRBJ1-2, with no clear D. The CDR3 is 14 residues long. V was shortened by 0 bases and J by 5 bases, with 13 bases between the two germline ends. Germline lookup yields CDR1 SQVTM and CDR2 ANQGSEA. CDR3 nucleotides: TGCAGCGTTGAAGAAAGGACCGAAGCTTATGGCTACACCTTC. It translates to CSVEERTEAYGYTF.

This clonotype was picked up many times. This CDR3 reads CASRASGSDEQFF. DNA of the CDR3: TGTGCCAGTCGGGCTAGCGGGAGCGATGAGCAGTTCTTC. V is TRBV6-2 or TRBV6-3 and J is TRBJ2-1; 10 positions agree with TRBD2. CDR1 is MNHEY, CDR2 SVGEGT, per germline. The length of the CDR3 is 13 residues. V shed 9 bases, J shed 8 bases, and the junction held 7 bases outside the gene matches.

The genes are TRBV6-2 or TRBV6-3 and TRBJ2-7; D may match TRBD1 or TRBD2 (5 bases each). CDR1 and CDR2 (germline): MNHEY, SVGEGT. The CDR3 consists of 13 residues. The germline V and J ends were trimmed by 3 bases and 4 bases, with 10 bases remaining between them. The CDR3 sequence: CASSYLGRYEQYF. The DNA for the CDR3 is TGTGCCAGCAGTTATTTGGGACGGTACGAGCAGTACTTC.

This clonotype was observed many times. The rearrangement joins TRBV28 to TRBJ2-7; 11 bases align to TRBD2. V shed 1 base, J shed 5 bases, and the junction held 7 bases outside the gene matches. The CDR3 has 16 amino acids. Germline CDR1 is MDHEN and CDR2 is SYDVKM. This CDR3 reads CASSLFLAGGRNEQYF. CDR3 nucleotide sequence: TGTGCCAGCAGTTTATTCCTAGCGGGAGGACGGAACGAGCAGTACTTC.

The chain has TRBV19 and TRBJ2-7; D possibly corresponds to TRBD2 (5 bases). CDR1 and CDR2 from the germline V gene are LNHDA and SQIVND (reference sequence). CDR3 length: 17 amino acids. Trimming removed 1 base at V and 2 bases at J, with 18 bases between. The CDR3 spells CASSIAALTDFPYEQYF. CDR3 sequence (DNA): TGTGCCAGTAGTATAGCAGCACTAACGGACTTCCCCTACGAGCAGTACTTC.

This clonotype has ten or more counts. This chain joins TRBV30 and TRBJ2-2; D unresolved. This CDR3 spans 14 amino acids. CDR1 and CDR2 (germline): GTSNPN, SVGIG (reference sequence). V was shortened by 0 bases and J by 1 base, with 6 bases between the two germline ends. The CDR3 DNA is TGTGCCTGGAGTGTCTCGGGGAACACCGGGGAGCTGTTTTTT. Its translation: CAWSVSGNTGELFF.

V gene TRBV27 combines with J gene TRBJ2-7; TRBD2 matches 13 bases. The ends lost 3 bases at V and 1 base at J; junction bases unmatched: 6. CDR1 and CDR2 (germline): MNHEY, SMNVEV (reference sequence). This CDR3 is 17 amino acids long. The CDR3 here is CASSFGGLAGESYEQYF. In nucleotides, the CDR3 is TGTGCCAGCAGTTTTGGTGGACTAGCGGGAGAGTCCTACGAGCAGTACTTC.

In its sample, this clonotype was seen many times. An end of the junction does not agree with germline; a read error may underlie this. In DNA, the CDR3 is TGTGCCTGGAGTGCCCCGCCCGGACACAATCACCCCCAGCATTTT. This encodes CAWSAPPGHNHPQHF. The V call is TRBV30, the J call TRBJ1-5, with D tentatively TRBD1 (5 bases). CDR1 is GTSNPN and CDR2 is SVGIG in the germline V gene (reference sequence). CDR3 size: 15 residues.

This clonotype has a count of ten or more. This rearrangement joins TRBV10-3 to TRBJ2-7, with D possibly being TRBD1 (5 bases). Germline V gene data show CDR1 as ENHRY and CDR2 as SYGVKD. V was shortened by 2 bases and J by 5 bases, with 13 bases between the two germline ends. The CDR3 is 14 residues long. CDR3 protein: CAISENRGGDEQYF. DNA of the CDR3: TGTGCCATCAGTGAGAATAGGGGTGGGGACGAGCAGTACTTC.

The CDR3 DNA sequence: TGCGCCAGCAGCGGAGGGTACACAGATACGCAGTATTTT. Translation gives CASSGGYTDTQYF. This chain connects TRBV5-1 to TRBJ2-3; maybe TRBD2 (6 bases). Germline loops: CDR1 SGHRS, CDR2 YFSETQ. Deletions cut 4 bases from V and 2 bases from J, with 8 bases between. The CDR3 is 13 amino acids.

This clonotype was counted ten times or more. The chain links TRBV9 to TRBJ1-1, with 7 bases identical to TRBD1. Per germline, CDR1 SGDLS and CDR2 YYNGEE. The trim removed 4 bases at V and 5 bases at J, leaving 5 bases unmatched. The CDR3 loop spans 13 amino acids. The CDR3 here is CASSQGDRTEAFF. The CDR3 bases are TGTGCCAGCAGCCAGGGGGATAGGACTGAAGCTTTCTTT.

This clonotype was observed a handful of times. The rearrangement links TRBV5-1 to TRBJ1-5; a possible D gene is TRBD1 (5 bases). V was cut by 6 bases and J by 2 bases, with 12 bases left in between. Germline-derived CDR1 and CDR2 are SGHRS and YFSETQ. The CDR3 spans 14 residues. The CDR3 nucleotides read TGCGCCAGCAACTTAGAGGGACGCAATCAGCCCCAGCATTTT. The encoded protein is CASNLEGRNQPQHF.

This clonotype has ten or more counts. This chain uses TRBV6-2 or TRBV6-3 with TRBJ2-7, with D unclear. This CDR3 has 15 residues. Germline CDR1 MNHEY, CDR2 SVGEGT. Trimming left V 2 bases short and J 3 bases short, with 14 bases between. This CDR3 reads CASSYPNLGFYEQYF. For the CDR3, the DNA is TGTGCCAGCAGTTACCCGAACTTGGGGTTCTACGAGCAGTACTTC.

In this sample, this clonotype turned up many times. The CDR3 region is CASSLPKETQYF. The DNA for the CDR3 is TGTGCCAGCAGCTTACCAAAAGAGACCCAGTACTTC. The chain links TRBV7-2 to TRBJ2-5, with no clear D. V was trimmed by 2 bases and J by 3 bases, leaving 4 bases between them. The CDR3 totals 12 residues. Germline CDR1 SGHTA, CDR2 FQGNSA.

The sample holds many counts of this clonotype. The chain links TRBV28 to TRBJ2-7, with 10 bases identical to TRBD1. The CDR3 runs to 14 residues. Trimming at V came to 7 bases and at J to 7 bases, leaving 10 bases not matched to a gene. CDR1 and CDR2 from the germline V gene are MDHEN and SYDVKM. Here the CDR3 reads CASTTRQGAREQYF. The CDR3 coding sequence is TGTGCCAGCACCACAAGACAGGGGGCGCGTGAGCAGTACTTC.

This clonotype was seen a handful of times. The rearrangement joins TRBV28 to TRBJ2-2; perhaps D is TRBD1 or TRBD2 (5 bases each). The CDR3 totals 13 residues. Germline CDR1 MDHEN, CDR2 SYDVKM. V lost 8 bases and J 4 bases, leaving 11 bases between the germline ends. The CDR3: CASGHGATGELFF. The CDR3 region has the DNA TGTGCCAGCGGACACGGGGCCACCGGGGAGCTGTTTTTT.

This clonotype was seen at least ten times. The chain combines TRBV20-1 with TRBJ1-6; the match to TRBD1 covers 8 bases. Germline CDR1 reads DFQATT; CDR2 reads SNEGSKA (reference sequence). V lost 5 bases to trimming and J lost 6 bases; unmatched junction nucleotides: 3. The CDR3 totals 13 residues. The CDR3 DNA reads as TGCAGTGCTGTACAGGGGGTTAATTCACCCCTCCACTTT. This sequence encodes CSAVQGVNSPLHF.

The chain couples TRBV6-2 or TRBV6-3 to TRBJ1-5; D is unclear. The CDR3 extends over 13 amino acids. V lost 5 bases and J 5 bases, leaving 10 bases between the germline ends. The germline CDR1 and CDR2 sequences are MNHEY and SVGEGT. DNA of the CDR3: TGTGCCAGCAGTCCCCGGGCCGATCAGCCCCAGCATTTT. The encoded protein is CASSPRADQPQHF.

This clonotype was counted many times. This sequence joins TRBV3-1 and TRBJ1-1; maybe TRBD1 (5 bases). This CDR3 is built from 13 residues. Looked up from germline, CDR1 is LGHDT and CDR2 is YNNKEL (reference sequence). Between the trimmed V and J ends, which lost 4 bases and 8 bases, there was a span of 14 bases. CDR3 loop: CASSPGTAGEAFF. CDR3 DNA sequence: TGTGCCAGCAGCCCCGGGACCGCTGGAGAAGCTTTCTTT.

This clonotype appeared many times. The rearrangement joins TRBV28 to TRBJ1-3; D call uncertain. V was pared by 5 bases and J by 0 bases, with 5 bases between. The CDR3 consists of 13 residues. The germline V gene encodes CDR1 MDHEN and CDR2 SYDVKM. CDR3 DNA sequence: TGTGCCAGCAGTCTCCCCTCTGGAAACACCATATATTTT. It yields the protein CASSLPSGNTIYF.

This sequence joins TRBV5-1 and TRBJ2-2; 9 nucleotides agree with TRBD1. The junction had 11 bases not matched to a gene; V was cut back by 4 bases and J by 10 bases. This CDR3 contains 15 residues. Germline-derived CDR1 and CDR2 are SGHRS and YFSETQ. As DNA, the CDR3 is TGCGCCAGCAGCGACCTGGCCACAGGGGGCGCGGAGCTGTTTTTT. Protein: CASSDLATGGAELFF. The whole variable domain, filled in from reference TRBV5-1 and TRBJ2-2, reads KAGVTQTPRYLIKTRGQQVTLSCSPISGHRSVSWYQQTPGQGLQFLFEYFSETQRNKGNFPGRFSGRQFSNSRSEMNVSTLELGDSALYLCASSDLATGGAELFFGEGSRLTVL.